One T cell receptor (beta chain) is described in this entry. Patients aged 18 to 65 with hyperthyroidism were newly diagnosed, with duration under 2 months. This sample was included in a study of T cells in Graves' hyperthyroidism and ophthalmopathy. Using RNA transcripts as the source, TCR beta CDR3 regions were amplified. The HTBI primer set drove a first-round RT-PCR of the TCR CDR3. TCRdb re-derived calls from the multiplex PCR reads in MiXCR, one entry per CDR3 protein. Among about 130,000 distinct CDR3 sequences, roughly a fifth were seen once, and the ten largest hold 60% to 80%. This CDR3 has 15 residues. V was trimmed by 1 base and J by 0 bases, leaving 10 bases between them. Germline lookup yields CDR1 LGHDT and CDR2 YNNKEL (reference sequence).

The sequenced sample was blood. The receptor comes from a woman between 50 and 59 years old with Graves' hyperthyroidism that later progressed to Graves' ophthalmopathy. The V call is TRBV3-1, the J call TRBJ2-7; D is uncertain. The CDR3 loop is CASSQVGRSSYEQYF. The CDR3 DNA reads TGTGCCAGCAGCCAAGTAGGACGAAGCTCCTACGAGCAGTACTTC.